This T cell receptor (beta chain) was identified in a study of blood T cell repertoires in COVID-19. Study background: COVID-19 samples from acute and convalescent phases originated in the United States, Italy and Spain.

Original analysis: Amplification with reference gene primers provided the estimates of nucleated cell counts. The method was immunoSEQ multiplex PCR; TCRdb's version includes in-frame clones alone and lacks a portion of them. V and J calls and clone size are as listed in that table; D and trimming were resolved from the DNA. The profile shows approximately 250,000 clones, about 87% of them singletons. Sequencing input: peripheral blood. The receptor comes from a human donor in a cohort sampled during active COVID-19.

CDR3 in DNA: TGTGCCAGATTGGACAGGTCGAACGAGCAGTACTTC. Protein sequence: CARLDRSNEQYF. The chain carries TRBV5-3 and TRBJ2-7; 7 positions agree with TRBD1. TRBV5-3 is an ORF, with its function uncertain. V was clipped by 7 bases and J by 5 bases; unmatched bases: 6. This CDR3 comprises 12 residues.